This note documents a single T cell receptor (beta chain) sequence. Its antigen is undetermined. Germline CDR1 and CDR2: KGHSH and LQKENI. This CDR3 contains 15 residues. V lost 1 base to trimming and J lost 5 bases; unmatched junction nucleotides: 1. The data belong to a study of OX40 agonist ivuxolimab in advanced cancers. Overall study context: Dose-escalation patients suffered from hepatocellular carcinoma, melanoma, renal cell or head and neck cancer. Partial responses were recorded for three patients, including one with hepatocellular carcinoma and two with cutaneous melanoma. The study, taken as a whole, reports: More expanded clones were seen, on average, in CD8+ T cells than in CD4+. CD4+ and CD8+ T cells in blood underwent clonal expansion by week 6 at 0.1 to 3.0 mg/kg.

This table comes from immunoSEQ multiplex PCR, and its TCRdb copy is limited to in-frame clones, with some not included. The sample lists about 43,000 clones, about 90% seen once, with about 15% in the top ten. V and J are TRBV18 and TRBJ1-5; 11 positions match TRBD1. This receptor was obtained from an adult with an advanced solid tumor such as melanoma, head and neck, liver or kidney cancer. The sequenced sample was CD4+ or CD8+ T cells sorted from blood, obtained in a trial of the OX40 agonist ivuxolimab. The CDR3 here is CASSPRDRGDQPQHF. The DNA of the CDR3 is TGTGCCAGCTCACCACGGGACAGGGGGGATCAGCCCCAGCATTTT. Using reference TRBV18 and TRBJ1-5 for the parts outside the CDR3, the full variable domain is NAGVMQNPRHLVRRRGQEARLRCSPMKGHSHVYWYRQLPEEGLKFMVYLQKENIIDESGMPKERFSAEFPKEGPSILRIQQVVRGDSAAYFCASSPRDRGDQPQHFGDGTRLSIL.